The source of this T cell receptor beta chain is a study of control samples from healthy donors and cancer patients. Method: immunoSEQ multiplex PCR; TCRdb's copy keeps in-frame clones and lacks some. The repertoire holds more than 150,000 clones, with 92% as singletons. Germline CDR1 is KGHDR and CDR2 is SFDVKD. This CDR3 has 15 amino acids. V trimming: 4 bases; J trimming: 6 bases; junction bases outside the gene matches: 6. The rearrangement uses TRBV24-1 and TRBJ2-2; 8 bases agree with TRBD2. The specimen was blood. The TCR sequence derives from a woman in her twenties or thirties in good health. CDR3 sequence: CATSDWGLEAGELFF. The CDR3 DNA sequence: TGTGCCACCAGTGACTGGGGACTAGAGGCCGGGGAGCTGTTTTTT.